This TCR beta chain comes out of a study of OX40 agonist ivuxolimab in advanced cancers. Study-wide background: Prior anti-PD-1, anti-PD-L1 or anti-CTLA-4 therapy did not bar entry, and about 38% had some. The study's findings and limits: Relative to CD4+, CD8+ T cells held more expanded clones on average. Certain nonresponding patients likewise had low normalized T-cell clonal expansion. Clonal expansion in partial responders at 0.1-3.0 mg/kg ranked among the lowest.

Method: immunoSEQ multiplex PCR; TCRdb's copy keeps in-frame clones and lacks some. The sample lists some 60,000 clones, roughly nine tenths occurring once. The germline V and J ends were trimmed by 0 bases and 4 bases, with 13 bases remaining between them. Germline lookup yields CDR1 SGHNT and CDR2 YYREEE (reference sequence). The CDR3 contains 15 residues. This clone was picked up a small number of times. Its cognate antigen is unknown. This receptor was identified in an adult with an advanced solid tumor such as melanoma, head and neck, liver or kidney cancer. Sequenced here: CD4+ or CD8+ T cells sorted from blood, sampled in a trial of the OX40 agonist ivuxolimab. V usage is TRBV5-4 and J usage is TRBJ2-5, with D perhaps assigned TRBD1 or TRBD2 (5 bases each). The DNA for the CDR3 is TGTGCCAGCAGCTTGGTGGGGGTTGGCGGAGAGACCCAGTACTTC. Amino acids: CASSLVGVGGETQYF.